Each of the 22 T cell receptor beta chains below was sequenced from the same sample in a study of technical replicates of blood from a few donors (dated by TCRdb to 2016 to 2017). Receptor amplification or capture employed the immunoSEQ multiplex PCR assay. In its TCRdb copy, this immuneACCESS table keeps in-frame sequences only and misses some clones. Where compared with another copy, unresolved V genes explain less than half of these, and the others have no known cause. The sample table shows approximately 45,000 clones, and over 95% are seen once. The ten largest clones take up about 0.4% of the sample. Sequenced: T cells isolated from PBMCs. These receptors all stem from a human donor in good health.

The V gene is TRBV29-1, the J gene TRBJ2-1, with TRBD2 as a possible D gene (6 bases). This CDR3 is 17 amino acids long. The germline V and J ends were trimmed by 4 bases and 6 bases, with 25 bases remaining between them. Germline CDR1 is SQVTM and CDR2 is ANQGSEA. CDR3 bases: TGCAGCGTTGTGGGGTTAGGTGCCGTGGGGGGACCCAATGAGCAGTTCTTC. Translation: CSVVGLGAVGGPNEQFF.

This clone was detected once. V is TRBV5-1 and J is TRBJ2-3; the D gene is possibly TRBD2 (6 bases). The CDR3 totals 13 residues. CDR1 is SGHRS, CDR2 YFSETQ, per germline. Trimming pared 0 bases from V and 5 bases from J, leaving 7 bases between. The CDR3: CASSLAGGDTQYF. CDR3 bases: TGCGCCAGCAGCTTGGCCGGGGGAGATACGCAGTATTTT.

The chain joins TRBV5-1 to TRBJ2-7; 10 bases are a match to TRBD1. The germline CDR1 and CDR2 sequences are SGHRS and YFSETQ. The CDR3 is 13 amino acids. V was pared by 7 bases and J by 3 bases, with 4 bases of the junction left unmatched. The CDR3: CASGGDRGYEQYF. The DNA of the CDR3 is TGCGCCAGCGGGGGGGACAGGGGCTACGAGCAGTACTTC.

The count of this clone is one. The V gene is TRBV10-3, the J gene TRBJ1-2, with 12 bases identical to TRBD1. From germline, CDR1 is ENHRY and CDR2 SYGVKD. This CDR3 spans 17 amino acids. V was clipped by 10 bases and J by 4 bases; unmatched bases: 16. In DNA, the CDR3 is TGTGCCACCCGAACCGGGACAGGGGGCACGTTGGGCTATGGCTACACCTTC. Amino acid sequence: CATRTGTGGTLGYGYTF.

The chain has TRBV6-1 and TRBJ1-4; maybe TRBD1 (6 bases). Germline V CDR1 and CDR2: MNHNS, SASEGT. The CDR3 has 15 amino acids. Trimming shortened V by 3 bases and J by 8 bases, and 16 bases separated the two germline ends. The CDR3 sequence is CASSELGQTLEKLFF. CDR3 DNA sequence: TGTGCCAGCAGTGAGTTGGGACAAACCCTCGAAAAACTGTTTTTT.

The gene calls are TRBV23-1 and TRBJ2-7; 8 nucleotides agree with TRBD1. TRBV23-1 is filed as an ORF, its function uncertain. The CDR3 spans 18 residues. The V gene end was trimmed by 6 bases and the J gene end by 2 bases; junction bases not matched to a gene: 18. For the CDR3, the DNA is TGCGCCAGCAGACACCGGGACAGGTTTAGGGTTCCGCCCTACGAGCAGTACTTC. This gives the protein CASRHRDRFRVPPYEQYF.

For the CDR3, the DNA is TGTGCCAGCAGTTCTCCACCCGGGACAGGGGGAATGCGGCAGTACTTC. This translates into CASSSPPGTGGMRQYF. This rearrangement joins TRBV6-5 to TRBJ2-7; TRBD1 matches at 11 bases. The CDR3 extends over 16 amino acids. Germline V CDR1 and CDR2: MNHEY, SVGAGI. Trimming cost V 4 bases and J 9 bases; bases outside gene matches: 14.

This clone was detected once. V is TRBV7-8 and J is TRBJ2-6; weak D call: TRBD1 (7 bases). Per the germline V gene, CDR1 is SGHVS and CDR2 is FQNEAQ. CDR3 length equals 19 residues. Trimming removed 2 bases from V and 1 base from J, with 18 bases in between. CDR3 amino acids: CASSLSGGTPLSGANVLTF. The DNA of the CDR3 is TGTGCCAGCAGCTTATCAGGGGGGACACCCCTTTCTGGGGCCAACGTCCTGACTTTC.

The rearrangement links TRBV7-9 to TRBJ2-3, with 10 bases aligning to TRBD1. This CDR3 comprises 16 residues. Germline lookup yields CDR1 SEHNR and CDR2 FQNEAQ (reference sequence). The V segment lost 5 bases and the J segment 1 base; nucleotides outside the gene matches: 6. In DNA form, the CDR3 reads TGTGCCAGCAGCCGGACAGGGGGATGGGGCACAGATACGCAGTATTTT. This gives the protein CASSRTGGWGTDTQYF.

This rearrangement joins TRBV28 to TRBJ2-3; D is ambiguous. Germline CDR1 reads MDHEN; CDR2 reads SYDVKM. V lost 5 bases and J 3 bases, leaving 6 bases between the germline ends. This CDR3 has 12 residues. The CDR3 nucleotides are TGTGCCAGCAGTGACATAACAGATACGCAGTATTTT. It codes for CASSDITDTQYF.

This chain links TRBV5-1 with TRBJ2-1; 8 bases map to TRBD1. Looked up from germline, CDR1 is SGHRS and CDR2 is YFSETQ. J lost 2 bases, V lost 2 bases, and 6 bases had no gene match. The CDR3 has 16 residues. CDR3 residues: CASSFRTGIPYNEQFF. The DNA for the CDR3 is TGCGCCAGCAGCTTCCGGACAGGGATACCCTACAATGAGCAGTTCTTC.

This chain uses TRBV6-4 with TRBJ1-1; D gene unclear. Germline assignment: CDR1 MRHNA and CDR2 SNTAGT. V dropped 8 bases and J dropped 5 bases, with 15 bases sitting between them. This CDR3 is 13 amino acids long. CDR3 nucleotides: TGTGCCAGCGGTGCGGGGAAAAGTACTGAAGCTTTCTTT. The encoded protein is CASGAGKSTEAFF.

This chain connects TRBV30 to TRBJ2-7; TRBD2 is a possible D gene (6 bases). Trimming took off 1 base at V and 6 bases at J, with 22 bases between the two ends. CDR3 length: 16 residues. From germline, CDR1 is GTSNPN and CDR2 SVGIG (reference sequence). The CDR3 spells CAWSGGWRAPFGEQYF. The CDR3 nucleotides are TGTGCCTGGAGTGGGGGTTGGAGGGCCCCCTTTGGCGAGCAGTACTTC.

The chain has TRBV25-1 and TRBJ2-7; tentative D call: TRBD1 (6 bases). Germline CDR1 reads MGHDK; CDR2 reads SYGVNS. The CDR3 extends over 14 amino acids. Trimming took 5 bases from V and 3 from J, leaving 14 bases between them. CDR3 bases: TGTGCCAGCAGTCTAGGACAGAACAGCTACGAGCAGTACTTC. Its protein is CASSLGQNSYEQYF.

Details on this clone: One end of the junction fails to match germline, which may point to a read error. V and J are TRBV19 and TRBJ2-5; 9 nucleotides line up with TRBD1. The CDR3 is 16 residues long. Germline CDR1 reads LNHDA; CDR2 reads SQIVND (reference sequence). The CDR3 region has the DNA TGTGCCAGTAGGCGTACAGGGGGCTTTTACCAAGAGACCCAATACTTC. Translated, it gives CASRRTGGFYQETQYF. The variable domain in full, with the rest retrieved from reference TRBV19 and TRBJ2-5, is DGGITQSPKYLFRKEGQNVTLSCEQNLNHDAMYWYRQDPGQGLRLIYYSQIVNDFQKGDIAEGYSVSREKKESFPLTVTSAQKNPTAFYLCASRRTGGFYQETQYFGPGTRLLVL.

The chain recombines TRBV6-6 with TRBJ1-5, with no clear D. Germline-derived CDR1 and CDR2 are MNHNY and SVGAGI (reference sequence). This CDR3 comprises 15 residues. V was shortened by 2 bases and J by 5 bases, with 13 bases between the two germline ends. The CDR3 loop reads CASSYHRDGDQPQHF. CDR3 sequence (DNA): TGTGCCAGCAGTTACCACAGAGACGGGGATCAGCCCCAGCATTTT.

The chain couples TRBV29-1 to TRBJ1-2; D uncertain. The CDR3 sequence is 12 residues long. The germline V gene has CDR1 SQVTM and CDR2 ANQGSEA. Between the trimmed V and J ends, which lost 4 bases and 2 bases, there was a span of 8 bases. CDR3 sequence (DNA): TGCAGCGTTGGTAGCCGGAACTATGGCTACACCTTC. This gives the protein CSVGSRNYGYTF. The full variable domain, completed using reference TRBV29-1 and TRBJ1-2, is SAVISQKPSRDICQRGTSLTIQCQVDSQVTMMFWYRQQPGQSLTLIATANQGSEATYESGFVIDKFPISRPNLTFSTLTVSNMSPEDSSIYLCSVGSRNYGYTFGSGTRLTVV.

This rearrangement joins TRBV6-5 to TRBJ2-7; 7 positions match TRBD1. CDR1 is MNHEY and CDR2 is SVGAGI in the germline V gene. The CDR3 is 13 amino acids. J was trimmed by 1 base and V by 6 bases; bases with no gene match: 3. The CDR3 coding sequence is TGTGCCAGCAGGACAGGGATGTCCTACGAGCAGTACTTC. This sequence encodes CASRTGMSYEQYF.

This chain links TRBV19 with TRBJ2-7, with 7 nucleotides matching TRBD1. J lost 3 bases, V lost 5 bases, and 10 bases had no gene match. This CDR3 region has 15 residues. Germline V lookup: CDR1 LNHDA, CDR2 SQIVND (reference sequence). CDR3 protein: CASSPGQRMNYEQYF. CDR3 in DNA: TGTGCCAGTAGTCCGGGACAGAGGATGAACTACGAGCAGTACTTC.

V is TRBV6-6 and J is TRBJ1-1; the match to TRBD1 covers 7 bases. The trim removed 10 bases at V and 6 bases at J, leaving 8 bases unmatched. The CDR3 runs to 12 residues. Germline V gene lookup returns CDR1 MNHNY and CDR2 SVGAGI (reference sequence). The chain's CDR3 is CATRNRGSEAFF. The CDR3, as DNA: TGTGCCACCCGTAACAGGGGCTCTGAAGCTTTCTTT.

The chain carries TRBV28 and TRBJ1-1, with 7 nucleotides matching TRBD1. The CDR3 loop spans 12 amino acids. J lost 1 base, V lost 8 bases, and 1 base had no gene match. Germline V gene sequence: CDR1 MDHEN, CDR2 SYDVKM. CDR3 sequence (DNA): TGTGCCAGCCGGGACAGGAACACTGAAGCTTTCTTT. Protein: CASRDRNTEAFF.

The chain has TRBV7-3 and TRBJ2-2; 7 bases are shared with TRBD2. With 6 bases clipped from V and 3 bases from J, the junction kept 4 bases outside the gene matches. There are 14 residues in the CDR3. Germline lookup yields CDR1 SGHTA and CDR2 FQGTGA. CDR3 coding DNA: TGTGCCAGCAGGGGGCTAGCGGACACCGGGGAGCTGTTTTTT. It is translated as CASRGLADTGELFF.